This T cell receptor beta chain was captured in a study of T cells in Graves' hyperthyroidism and ophthalmopathy. About the research overall: Once the initial diagnosis was made, peripheral blood was obtained before any treatment.

Findings and caveats of the study: Most clonotypes expanded in the thyroid (above 0.001) were also present in blood.

What was amplified from RNA transcripts were TCR beta CDR3 regions. Primed by the HTBI set, a first-round RT-PCR was run on the TCR CDR3. From the multiplex PCR reads, TCRdb called clonotypes with MiXCR, one entry per CDR3 protein. The table lists about 250,000 distinct CDR3 sequences, approximately 23% of them singletons. Per the germline V gene, CDR1 is MNHEY and CDR2 is SVGEGT. The CDR3 runs to 14 residues. The V end was cut by 2 bases, the J end by 1 base, with 8 bases between. Notes on this clonotype: Its specificity is unknown.

The study excluded patients with uncontrolled infection, other autoimmune disease, pregnancy or lactation. Each 10 ml fresh peripheral blood draw supplied the PBMCs. The V and J genes are TRBV6-2 or TRBV6-3 and TRBJ1-1, with D possibly matching TRBD1 (5 bases). The TCR originated in a middle-aged woman with Graves' ophthalmopathy. The specimen was blood. This chain's CDR3 is CASSYGGWNTEAFF. In nucleotides, the CDR3 is TGTGCCAGCAGTTACGGGGGATGGAACACTGAAGCTTTCTTT.